A selection of T cell receptor beta chains follows, all from one sample in a study of shared clonotypes between healthy human individuals. TCRdb's table, derived via immunoSEQ multiplex PCR, lists solely in-frame clones and lacks some. The table includes 520,000 or so clones, more than 65% detected once. Sequenced sample: PBMCs. These receptors were obtained from a woman aged 40-49 years in good health. Some clones in this sample may be carry-over from other donors' samples. The CDR3 runs from the conserved cysteine through the conserved F or W. A D gene is named only where the DNA matches it firmly.

j_call d_call v_call cdr3_aa cdr3_nt
TRBJ2-5 . TRBV7-2 CASSSNGGTQETQYF TGTGCCAGCAGCTCGAACGGTGGGACACAAGAGACCCAGTACTTC
TRBJ1-5 TRBD1 TRBV28 CASKKRQGPQPQHF TGTGCCAGCAAAAAGCGACAGGGGCCTCAGCCCCAGCATTTT
TRBJ2-5 TRBD2 TRBV11-2 CASSLLGGTSGVQETQYF TGTGCCAGCAGCCTTCTGGGGGGTACTAGCGGGGTCCAAGAGACCCAGTACTTC
TRBJ1-1 . TRBV6-6 CASTYIGEDTEAFF TGTGCCAGCACATACATAGGGGAGGACACTGAAGCTTTCTTT
TRBJ2-5 . TRBV18 CASSPGGTTQYF TGTGCCAGCTCACCAGGCGGAACCACCCAGTACTTC
TRBJ2-5 TRBD1 TRBV30 CACRDRGRQETQYF TGTGCCTGCCGGGACAGGGGGCGCCAAGAGACCCAGTACTTC
TRBJ1-5 . TRBV2 CASSEGPSTAQHF TGTGCCAGCAGTGAAGGCCCCTCGACGGCCCAGCATTTT
TRBJ1-2 . TRBV4-2 CASSQLWGLMFYTF TGTGCCAGCAGCCAACTCTGGGGGTTAATGTTCTACACCTTC
TRBJ2-3 . TRBV10-3 CAISDRRGGTDTQYF TGTGCCATCAGTGACAGACGCGGGGGCACAGATACGCAGTATTTT
TRBJ1-1 . TRBV4-3 CASSQDPSDTEAFF TGCGCCAGCAGCCAAGACCCCTCCGACACTGAAGCTTTCTTT